Each of the 10 T cell receptor beta chains below was sequenced from the same sample in a study of cytomegalovirus exposure and HLA in healthy donors. The PCR used 60 Vbeta and 13 Jbeta primers. Some clones are missing from TCRdb's copy, which holds only in-frame ones; the method was immunoSEQ multiplex PCR. Among 110,000 to 150,000 clones, 77% were seen once, and the ten largest hold around 1.7%. The sequencing sample was made of PBMCs. These receptors were obtained from a female donor in good health and CMV-seronegative.

The chain carries TRBV5-8 and TRBJ2-1; tentative D call: TRBD2 (5 bases). V lost 4 bases to trimming and J lost 1 base, with 15 bases between them. The CDR3 consists of 16 residues. Germline-derived CDR1 and CDR2 are SGHTS and YDEGEE. CDR3 sequence (DNA): TGTGCCAGCAGCAGATTTCGGGGAGCGTCCTACAATGAGCAGTTCTTC. This sequence encodes CASSRFRGASYNEQFF. Based on the CDR3 plus reference TRBV5-8 and TRBJ2-1, the full variable domain is EAGVTQSPTHLIKTRGQQATLRCSPISGHTSVYWYQQALGLGLQFLLWYDEGEERNRGNFPPRFSGRQFPNYSSELNVNALELEDSALYLCASSRFRGASYNEQFFGPGTRLTVL.

A few counts support this clone. V is TRBV27 and J is TRBJ1-1; D is perhaps TRBD1 (6 bases). The germline gives CDR1 MNHEY, CDR2 SMNVEV (reference sequence). The germline V and J ends were trimmed by 5 bases and 0 bases, with 10 bases remaining between them. The CDR3 is 14 residues long. The CDR3 DNA sequence: TGTGCCAGCAGTAGACAGGACTTGAACACTGAAGCTTTCTTT. It encodes CASSRQDLNTEAFF.

This chain uses TRBV7-8 with TRBJ1-2; the match to TRBD1 covers 9 bases. There are 13 residues in the CDR3. V shed 5 bases, J shed 5 bases, and the junction held 3 bases outside the gene matches. The germline gives CDR1 SGHVS, CDR2 FQNEAQ. CDR3 nucleotides: TGTGCCAGCAGCATGGGACAGGGTTATGGCTACACCTTC. Residues: CASSMGQGYGYTF. The entire variable domain, with the rest obtained from reference TRBV7-8 and TRBJ1-2, is as follows: GAGVSQSPRYKVAKRGQDVALRCDPISGHVSLFWYQQALGQGPEFLTYFQNEAQLDKSGLPSDRFFAERPEGSVSTLKIQRTQQEDSAVYLCASSMGQGYGYTFGSGTRLTVV.

Of note for this clone: Relative to the germline gene, one junction end is altered; a read error may explain this. The chain carries TRBV7-7 and TRBJ2-5; possible D gene TRBD1, 6 bases. CDR1 SSHAT and CDR2 FNYEAQ come from the germline V gene (reference sequence). This CDR3 has 14 residues. CDR3 sequence (DNA): TGTGCTAGCAGCTTATACACAGGGCAAGAGACCCAGTACTTC. Protein sequence: CASSLYTGQETQYF.

This clone turned up a few times. The chain uses TRBV4-1 and TRBJ2-1; 8 nucleotides agree with TRBD2. The trim removed 3 bases at V and 9 bases at J, leaving 13 bases unmatched. CDR1 is MGHRA and CDR2 is YSYEKL in the germline V gene. CDR3 length: 16 residues. For the CDR3, the DNA is TGCGCCAGCAGCCAGTCACGGGGCGGGGGGACCGGTGAGCAGTTCTTC. It codes for CASSQSRGGGTGEQFF.

This rearrangement joins TRBV6-6 to TRBJ2-7; D is unresolved. The CDR3 is 10 residues long. From germline, CDR1 is MNHNY and CDR2 SVGAGI (reference sequence). Trimming removed 8 bases from V and 6 bases from J, with 8 bases in between. CDR3 protein: CASVGVEQYF. The CDR3 bases are TGTGCCAGCGTTGGAGTCGAGCAGTACTTC.

The J gene is TRBJ1-3, the V gene TRBV19; D possibly corresponds to TRBD1 (5 bases). This CDR3 region has 16 residues. Looked up from germline, CDR1 is LNHDA and CDR2 is SQIVND (reference sequence). V lost 1 base, J lost 0 bases, and 10 bases lay in between. This chain's CDR3 is CASSIVPGGSGNTIYF. CDR3 nucleotide sequence: TGTGCCAGTAGTATAGTACCGGGGGGCTCTGGAAACACCATATATTTT.

The CDR3 loop is CASSQGQGKNFRAYEQYF. The CDR3 bases are TGTGCCAGCAGCCAAGGCCAGGGGAAAAATTTCCGGGCCTACGAGCAGTACTTC. The chain is built from TRBV14 and TRBJ2-7; a possible D gene is TRBD1 (6 bases). Germline CDR1 SGHDN, CDR2 FVKESK. The CDR3 sequence is 18 residues long. V gave up 1 base and J gave up 2 bases, with 21 bases separating them. The full variable domain, in which reference TRBV14 and TRBJ2-7 provide the parts outside the CDR3, is EAGVTQFPSHSVIEKGQTVTLRCDPISGHDNLYWYRRVMGKEIKFLLHFVKESKQDESGMPNNRFLAERTGGTYSTLKVQPAELEDSGVYFCASSQGQGKNFRAYEQYFGPGTRLTVT.

The rearrangement joins TRBV7-8 to TRBJ2-3; 13 nucleotides line up with TRBD2. CDR1 and CDR2 (germline): SGHVS, FQNEAQ. The length of the CDR3 is 21 residues. Trimming removed 4 bases from V and 4 bases from J; junction bases left unmatched: 20. The CDR3 coding sequence is TGTGCCAGCAGCTCGCCTTGGACTAGCGGGAGTCCCCGAGTTAACGCAGATACGCAGTATTTT. It codes for CASSSPWTSGSPRVNADTQYF.

This sequence joins TRBV18 and TRBJ2-7; TRBD2 might be the D (7 bases). V dropped 2 bases and J dropped 2 bases, with 19 bases sitting between them. Looked up from germline, CDR1 is KGHSH and CDR2 is LQKENI. The CDR3 contains 17 residues. CDR3 sequence: CASSPSQGGGPTYEQYF. DNA for the CDR3: TGTGCCAGCTCACCAAGTCAAGGGGGGGGCCCCACCTACGAGCAGTACTTC.